The 18 T cell receptor beta chains below were found in one sample sequenced in a study of T cells after yellow fever vaccination (dated by TCRdb to the late 2010s). Receptors were amplified or captured by 5' RACE. The sequencing machine was an Illumina NovaSeq 6000. TCRdb trimmed public reads at Q25 via fastp, called clones via MiXCR and kept in-frame beta chains. Each CDR3 protein gets just one entry, which takes the most common genes and DNA from the rows behind it. This sample gives over 300,000 distinct CDR3 sequences in total; roughly 3.5% of them show up just once. The ten top clones hold roughly a quarter of the sample. The sample's treatment or condition, from its label and the paper: live attenuated yellow fever vaccine strain. The material was PBMCs, obtained on the day of the yellow fever booster vaccination. These receptors came from a man younger than 35 who received the YFV17D yellow fever vaccine.

This clonotype was observed at least ten times. The genes are TRBV5-1 and TRBJ2-2, with D possibly TRBD1 on 5 matching bases. This CDR3 region has 17 residues. Germline values: CDR1 SGHRS, CDR2 YFSETQ. Trimming took off 1 base at V and 5 bases at J, with 18 bases between the two ends. DNA for the CDR3: TGCGCCAGCAGCTTGAGGGGCGCGTTCACCCAAACCGGGGAGCTGTTTTTT. Its translation is CASSLRGAFTQTGELFF.

J is TRBJ1-1 and V is TRBV4-1, with D perhaps TRBD1 (6 bases). The CDR3 runs to 15 residues. V dropped 7 bases and J dropped 2 bases, with 17 bases sitting between them. From germline, CDR1 is MGHRA and CDR2 YSYEKL. CDR3 DNA sequence: TGCGCCAGCACCATAGGGGGGCGCGGAAACACTGAAGCTTTCTTT. The encoded protein is CASTIGGRGNTEAFF.

This clonotype occurred a few times. The chain uses TRBV5-5 and TRBJ2-3, with TRBD2 matching 12 bases. The CDR3 covers 16 residues. V was pared by 6 bases and J by 3 bases, with 8 bases of the junction left unmatched. CDR1 and CDR2 from the germline V gene are SGHKS and YYEKEE (reference sequence). The CDR3: CASNLFTSGGTDTQYF. CDR3 nucleotide sequence: TGTGCCAGCAACCTTTTCACTAGCGGGGGGACAGATACGCAGTATTTT.

This clonotype has only a few counts. The chain uses TRBV20-1 and TRBJ2-3, with unresolved D. V was pared by 2 bases and J by 2 bases, with 8 bases between. There are 13 residues in the CDR3. CDR1 is DFQATT and CDR2 is SNEGSKA in the germline V gene (reference sequence). This CDR3 reads CSARIIATDTQYF. The CDR3 DNA sequence: TGCAGTGCTAGAATCATAGCCACAGATACGCAGTATTTT.

This clonotype was observed many times. This CDR3 is CASSLGDRTYNEQFF. CDR3 coding DNA: TGTGCCAGCAGCCTAGGCGACCGGACCTACAATGAGCAGTTCTTC. The chain links TRBV3-1 to TRBJ2-1; D unresolved. This CDR3 has 15 amino acids. Germline V gene sequence: CDR1 LGHDT, CDR2 YNNKEL (reference sequence). The germline V and J ends were trimmed by 4 bases and 2 bases, with 12 bases remaining between them.

This clonotype was picked up a small number of times. V and J are TRBV7-2 and TRBJ2-1, with TRBD2 identical over 9 bases. CDR1 is SGHTA and CDR2 is FQGNSA in the germline V gene. Trimming took 3 bases from V and 9 from J; bases not matched to a gene: 9. The CDR3 extends over 15 amino acids. CDR3 nucleotides: TGTGCCAGCAGCTTTAGCGGGCGGGGGGGCAGTGAGCAGTTCTTC. Amino acids: CASSFSGRGGSEQFF.

This clonotype was seen many times. V is TRBV27 and J is TRBJ1-1, with 8 bases fitting TRBD1. Germline CDR1 MNHEY, CDR2 SMNVEV (reference sequence). The J segment lost 4 bases and the V segment lost 3 bases, leaving 7 bases of the junction unmatched. This CDR3 contains 15 residues. The CDR3 region is CASSLGQGARTEAFF. CDR3 DNA: TGTGCCAGCAGTTTGGGGCAGGGGGCGCGCACTGAAGCTTTCTTT.

The gene calls are TRBV5-5 and TRBJ2-6; TRBD1 might be the D (6 bases). Germline V CDR1 and CDR2: SGHKS, YYEKEE (reference sequence). There are 18 residues in the CDR3. Between the trimmed V and J ends, which lost 4 bases and 0 bases, there was a span of 17 bases. The CDR3 loop is CASSVQQGIISGANVLTF. CDR3 bases: TGTGCCAGCAGCGTCCAACAGGGTATCATCTCTGGGGCCAACGTCCTGACTTTC.

This clonotype was observed at least ten times. The V gene is TRBV29-1, the J gene TRBJ2-1; 13 bases line up with TRBD2. J gave up 7 bases and V 4 bases, and 1 base lay outside the gene matches. CDR3 length equals 13 residues. Germline CDR1 SQVTM, CDR2 ANQGSEA. CDR3 residues: CSVGLAGGNEQFF. The DNA of the CDR3 is TGCAGCGTTGGACTAGCGGGGGGTAATGAGCAGTTCTTC.

V usage is TRBV12-3 or TRBV12-4 and J usage is TRBJ2-5; 11 positions agree with TRBD2. With 8 bases clipped from V and 1 base from J, the junction kept 15 bases outside the gene matches. The CDR3 extends over 18 amino acids. The CDR3 DNA is TGTGCCAGCGGTAAAGGACTAGCGGGTGGGCGGCGCCAAGAGACCCAGTACTTC. It codes for CASGKGLAGGRRQETQYF.

This clonotype came up many times. The chain joins TRBV10-3 to TRBJ2-1, with 9 bases aligning to TRBD2. This CDR3 contains 14 residues. The V gene end was trimmed by 9 bases and the J gene end by 5 bases; junction bases not matched to a gene: 8. Germline assignment: CDR1 ENHRY and CDR2 SYGVKD. CDR3 in amino acids: CAIRRLAEHNEQFF. The DNA for the CDR3 is TGTGCCATAAGAAGACTAGCGGAACACAATGAGCAGTTCTTC.

This clonotype was detected many times. This rearrangement joins TRBV7-2 to TRBJ2-2, with TRBD2 matching 7 bases. J lost 7 bases, V lost 2 bases, and 7 bases had no gene match. Germline CDR1 reads SGHTA; CDR2 reads FQGNSA. The CDR3 consists of 15 residues. The CDR3 spells CASSLLGRGGGELFF. CDR3 sequence (DNA): TGTGCCAGCAGCTTATTGGGGAGGGGAGGCGGGGAGCTGTTTTTT.

This clonotype was seen ten or more times. The chain combines TRBV21-1 with TRBJ2-7; the table calls TRBD1, which could not be checked here. TRBV21-1 is given as a pseudogene. The CDR3 has 20 amino acids. CDR3 sequence reads: CASTLKGLRDRDRALYEQYV. In DNA, the CDR3 is TGTGCCAGCACCCTTAAAGGTCTGCGAGATCGGGACAGGGCTCTCTACGAGCAGTACGTC.

The genes are TRBV6-5 and TRBJ1-5; D may be TRBD1 (5 bases). The CDR3 sequence is 14 residues long. V shed 0 bases and J shed 7 bases, with 10 bases lying between them. Germline V gene lookup returns CDR1 MNHEY and CDR2 SVGAGI. CDR3 nucleotide sequence: TGTGCCAGCAGTTACTCGAAGGGGAGACAGCCCCAGCATTTT. Translation: CASSYSKGRQPQHF.

The CDR3 region is CASGGLRFSYEQYV. CDR3 coding DNA: TGTGCCAGCGGGGGTTTGCGATTCTCCTACGAGCAGTACGTC. The chain is built from TRBV2 and TRBJ2-7, with D perhaps TRBD1 or TRBD2 (5 bases each). Germline V gene sequence: CDR1 SNHLY, CDR2 FYNNEI. Trimming took 8 bases from V and 0 from J, leaving 14 bases between them. This CDR3 has 14 residues.

This clonotype was picked up a small number of times. V is TRBV6-1 and J is TRBJ1-4; D unresolved. This CDR3 has 14 amino acids. V dropped 8 bases and J dropped 0 bases, with 10 bases sitting between them. CDR1 is MNHNS and CDR2 is SASEGT in the germline V gene. For the CDR3, the DNA is TGTGCCAGCGCAGTTAGTGCAACTAATGAAAAACTGTTTTTT. It translates to CASAVSATNEKLFF.

The V and J genes are TRBV4-1 and TRBJ1-2; TRBD1 matches 8 bases. Germline V lookup: CDR1 MGHRA, CDR2 YSYEKL. This CDR3 region has 19 residues. Trimming took 5 bases from V and 7 from J; bases not matched to a gene: 24. The CDR3 sequence is CASSFPPRDRQERNRGYTF. CDR3 DNA sequence: TGCGCCAGCAGCTTCCCGCCCCGGGACAGGCAAGAGCGAAATCGTGGCTACACCTTC.

In its sample, this clonotype was seen a few times. The gene calls are TRBV7-2 and TRBJ2-2; maybe TRBD1 (5 bases). Looked up from germline, CDR1 is SGHTA and CDR2 is FQGNSA. The CDR3 covers 13 residues. DNA of the CDR3: TGTGCTTCCGGGTTATTTAGGGGCGGGGAGCTGTTTTTT. It is translated as CASGLFRGGELFF. The full variable domain, in which reference TRBV7-2 and TRBJ2-2 provide the parts outside the CDR3, is GAGVSQSPSNKVTEKGKDVELRCDPISGHTALYWYRQSLGQGLEFLIYFQGNSAPDKSGLPSDRFSAERTGGSVSTLTIQRTQQEDSAVYLCASGLFRGGELFFGEGSRLTVL.